Listed below are T cell receptor beta chains from one sample, sequenced in a study of CD8 T cells in Susac syndrome. TCRdb re-called the immunoSEQ multiplex PCR reads with MiXCR, one entry per CDR3 protein. The sample yields 95,000 to 150,000 distinct CDR3 sequences, roughly 94% seen once. Sequenced: CD8+ T cells from PBMCs. These receptors were collected from a human donor with Susac syndrome. The CDR3 runs from the conserved cysteine through the conserved F or W. The D gene is left open where the match is weak. Clone size is shown for a subset of rows, as once, few, many or a class of expanded clone.

clone size	V gene	J gene	D gene	CDR3 DNA	CDR3 protein
-	TRBV20-1	TRBJ2-7	-	TGCAGTGCTAGCCGGACTGTTTCCTACGAGCAGTACTTC	CSASRTVSYEQYF
-	TRBV27	TRBJ2-7	TRBD1	TGTGCCAGCAGTTTAGTGGGGACAGGTAACTACGAGCAGTACTTC	CASSLVGTGNYEQYF
-	TRBV27	TRBJ2-1	TRBD2	TGTGCCAGCACCTCTCCTGGACTAGCGGGGGGTGAGCAGTTCTTC	CASTSPGLAGGEQFF
-	TRBV12-3/TRBV12-4	TRBJ2-2	TRBD2	TGTGCCAGCAGCCTGACTAGCAACACCGGGGAGCTGTTTTTT	CASSLTSNTGELFF
-	TRBV6-5	TRBJ2-7	-	TGTGCCAGCAGTTACACTCCGAGCTCCTACGAGCAGTACTTC	CASSYTPSSYEQYF
-	TRBV4-1	TRBJ1-5	-	TGCGCCAGCAGCCTAAGTCCGGGCGACAATCAGCCCCAGCATTTT	CASSLSPGDNQPQHF
-	TRBV12-3/TRBV12-4	TRBJ2-5	TRBD2	TGTGCCAGCAGTTTAGGCCGTGCGGGGGGGCGTACCCAGTACTTC	CASSLGRAGGRTQYF
-	TRBV6-2/TRBV6-3	TRBJ2-7	-	TGTGCCAGCAGATTGGTGGGGTACGAGCAGTACTTC	CASRLVGYEQYF
-	TRBV5-6	TRBJ2-7	-	TGTGCCAGCAGCTTGGCCCTGGCCCCCTACGAGCAGTACTTC	CASSLALAPYEQYF
-	TRBV29-1	TRBJ2-2	TRBD1	TGCAGCGGCCGGGACAGGGGCAACACCGGGGAGCTGTTTTTT	CSGRDRGNTGELFF
-	TRBV6-2/TRBV6-3	TRBJ2-1	TRBD1	TGTGCCAGCAGCTCCTTACAGGGGGCTAGGTACAATGAGCAGTTCTTC	CASSSLQGARYNEQFF
-	TRBV9	TRBJ2-7	-	TGTGCCAGCAGCCCCCCAGGGGGGACAGCCGAGCAGTACTTC	CASSPPGGTAEQYF
-	TRBV7-9	TRBJ2-7	TRBD1	TGTGCCAGCAGCTTAGCTCGGACAGGGATTTACGAGCAGTACTTC	CASSLARTGIYEQYF
-	TRBV12-3/TRBV12-4	TRBJ2-7	TRBD2	TGTGCCAGCAGTTGGGCTAGCGGGGACTCCTACGAGCAGTACTTC	CASSWASGDSYEQYF
-	TRBV27	TRBJ2-1	-	TGTGCCAGCAGTTTCGGGGGCTACTACAATGAGCAGTTCTTC	CASSFGGYYNEQFF
-	TRBV19	TRBJ2-1	-	TGTGCCAGTAGTATAGATCCTTCCAGTCATGAGCAGTTCTTC	CASSIDPSSHEQFF
-	TRBV5-4	TRBJ2-7	-	TGTGCCAGCAGCTTGGCCGGGGGGACAATCTCCTACGAGCAGTACTTC	CASSLAGGTISYEQYF
-	TRBV4-3	TRBJ2-1	-	TGCGCCAGCAGCCAAGATCAGCGAAGTGAGCAGTTCTTC	CASSQDQRSEQFF
-	TRBV29-1	TRBJ2-1	-	TGCAGCGTTGATCGGACCGCGGATGCCTACAATGAGCAGTTCTTC	CSVDRTADAYNEQFF
-	TRBV4-3	TRBJ1-1	-	TGCGCCAGCAGCCCGCATTATATAGGGATTTCCAAAGCTTTCTTT	CASSPHYIGISKAFF
once	TRBV9	TRBJ2-3	TRBD2	TGTGCCAGCAGCGCATTTCCGGGACTAGCGGGGGACGAACGAGATACGCAGTATTTT	CASSAFPGLAGDERDTQYF
-	TRBV4-3	TRBJ2-1	-	TGCGCCAGCAGCCAGAGTTTAGAGGGGTTTGCAATGGGGCAGTTCTTC	CASSQSLEGFAMGQFF
-	TRBV9	TRBJ2-7	TRBD1	TGTGCCAGCAGCACCCCGACAGGGGGTAAAACCTACGAGCAGTACTTC	CASSTPTGGKTYEQYF
once	TRBV13	TRBJ1-2	TRBD1	TGTGCCAGCAGCTTAAGGGACAGCCTAAACTATGGCTACACCTTC	CASSLRDSLNYGYTF
-	TRBV11-3	TRBJ2-5	TRBD2	TGTGCCAGCAGCCCCAGAGGGCGCGGGGGGCAACAAGAGACCCAGTACTTC	CASSPRGRGGQQETQYF
-	TRBV6-5	TRBJ2-6	-	TGTGCCAGCAGCCGGGTCTCTGGGGCCAACGTCCTGACTTTC	CASSRVSGANVLTF
-	TRBV29-1	TRBJ1-1	TRBD1	TGCAGCGTATCCGACAGGGGGGGTGAAGCTTTCTTT	CSVSDRGGEAFF
-	TRBV3-1	TRBJ2-7	-	TGTGCCAGCAGCCTCCTGACAGACTCCTACGAGCAGTACTTC	CASSLLTDSYEQYF
-	TRBV20-1	TRBJ1-5	-	TGCAGTGCTGCCGGGGCGGGCGAGAATCAGCCCCAGCATTTT	CSAAGAGENQPQHF
once	TRBV5-1	TRBJ1-2	TRBD1	TGCGCCAGCAGCTCCGGCAGGGGGCGCCCCTATGGCTACACCTTC	CASSSGRGRPYGYTF
-	TRBV27	TRBJ2-3	TRBD2	TGTGCCAGCGGGTTAGCGGGGGGGATCACAGATACGCAGTATTTT	CASGLAGGITDTQYF
-	TRBV20-1	TRBJ1-6	-	TGCAGTGCTAGCGCGGACGTCTATAATTCACCCCTCCACTTT	CSASADVYNSPLHF
-	TRBV7-2	TRBJ1-3	-	TGTGCCAGCAGCTTAGAGTTGGGTTCGGGAAACACCATATATTTT	CASSLELGSGNTIYF